The 13 T cell receptor beta chains below all came from one sample that was sequenced in a study of cytomegalovirus exposure and HLA in healthy donors. This PCR relied on a set of 60 Vbeta primers and 13 Jbeta primers. The assay was immunoSEQ multiplex PCR, and TCRdb's table has in-frame clones only and misses some. Of over 120,000 clones in the sample, around 82% are singletons; the top ten hold 2.5% to 3%. Sequenced sample: PBMCs. Every receptor here comes from a female donor in good health and CMV-seronegative.

The chain links TRBV14 to TRBJ1-1; a weak D match, TRBD1 (6 bases). CDR3 length equals 13 residues. Germline CDR1 is SGHDN and CDR2 is FVKESK. The germline V and J ends were trimmed by 4 bases and 8 bases, with 14 bases remaining between them. The CDR3 nucleotides are TGTGCCAGCAGCCTGGGGGGGACATCAGAAGCTTTCTTT. Protein sequence: CASSLGGTSEAFF.

This clone was counted a single time. This chain links TRBV29-1 with TRBJ2-2; 9 bases map to TRBD2. The germline V gene encodes CDR1 SQVTM and CDR2 ANQGSEA. The CDR3 runs to 14 residues. V shed 4 bases, J shed 8 bases, and the junction held 8 bases outside the gene matches. CDR3 sequence (DNA): TGCAGCGTTGGGGTAGCGGGAGTGGGGGGGGAGCTGTTTTTT. Protein sequence: CSVGVAGVGGELFF.

This clone appeared a few times. The rearrangement joins TRBV7-9 to TRBJ1-1, with 7 nucleotides matching TRBD1. V trimming: 5 bases; J trimming: 0 bases; junction bases outside the gene matches: 15. Per germline, CDR1 SEHNR and CDR2 FQNEAQ (reference sequence). This CDR3 contains 18 residues. The CDR3 reads CASSPPWTGGNLNTEAFF. DNA of the CDR3: TGTGCCAGCAGCCCGCCGTGGACAGGCGGAAACCTGAACACTGAAGCTTTCTTT.

This clone was recorded only once. The V gene is TRBV6-6, the J gene TRBJ2-6, with D perhaps matching TRBD2 (5 bases). There are 15 residues in the CDR3. Trimming took off 5 bases at V and 0 bases at J, with 8 bases between the two ends. From germline, CDR1 is MNHNY and CDR2 SVGAGI (reference sequence). The DNA for the CDR3 is TGTGCCAGCAGTCCCGGGATCTCTGGGGCCAACGTCCTGACTTTC. It encodes CASSPGISGANVLTF.

The V gene is TRBV7-6, the J gene TRBJ1-3; D remains unclear. V dropped 3 bases and J dropped 2 bases, with 14 bases sitting between them. The length of the CDR3 is 16 residues. Germline V gene lookup returns CDR1 SGHVS and CDR2 FNYEAQ. CDR3 DNA sequence: TGTGCCAGCAGCTTGGAAGAGGGCCGCCCTGGAAACACCATATATTTT. Encoded protein: CASSLEEGRPGNTIYF.

This clone appeared a single time. The genes are TRBV4-1 and TRBJ1-2; 10 bases agree with TRBD1. Germline V gene sequence: CDR1 MGHRA, CDR2 YSYEKL. V shed 4 bases and J 3 bases; nucleotides not matched to a gene: 2. CDR3 length: 14 amino acids. CDR3 protein: CASSPDRGDYGYTF. In DNA, the CDR3 is TGCGCCAGCAGCCCGGACAGGGGGGACTATGGCTACACCTTC.

The chain joins TRBV7-9 to TRBJ2-3, with 10 bases matching TRBD2. This CDR3 contains 15 residues. Germline V gene sequence: CDR1 SEHNR, CDR2 FQNEAQ (reference sequence). J gave up 2 bases and V 3 bases, and 2 bases lay outside the gene matches. CDR3 in amino acids: CASSFGLADTDTQYF. CDR3 sequence (DNA): TGTGCCAGCAGCTTCGGACTAGCGGACACAGATACGCAGTATTTT.

This clone occurred once. The chain carries TRBV19 and TRBJ1-1; D is possibly TRBD1 (5 bases). In germline, CDR1 is LNHDA, CDR2 SQIVND (reference sequence). Deletions cut 6 bases from V and 1 base from J, with 15 bases between. CDR3 size: 15 residues. For the CDR3, the DNA is TGTGCCAGTAGGTGGACATTTCTCAAGAACACTGAAGCTTTCTTT. This gives the protein CASRWTFLKNTEAFF.

V and J are TRBV15 and TRBJ1-5, with D maybe TRBD1 (5 bases). CDR3 length equals 14 residues. Deletions cut 1 base from V and 3 bases from J, with 7 bases between. Germline values: CDR1 LNHNV, CDR2 YYDKDF (reference sequence). The CDR3 bases are TGTGCCACCAGCAGAGTGGGGCCCAATCAGCCCCAGCATTTT. Translating gives CATSRVGPNQPQHF.

V and J are TRBV5-5 and TRBJ1-6; a weak D match, TRBD1 (5 bases). This CDR3 contains 16 residues. Germline V CDR1 and CDR2: SGHKS, YYEKEE (reference sequence). The germline V and J ends were trimmed by 0 bases and 0 bases, with 7 bases remaining between them. The CDR3 coding sequence is TGTGCCAGCAGCTTGGACAGGAGCTCCTATAATTCACCCCTCCACTTT. It encodes CASSLDRSSYNSPLHF.

Of note for this clone: A junction end diverges from the germline sequence, so it may reflect a read error. The chain employs TRBV6-1 and TRBJ1-2, with 7 bases identical to TRBD1. CDR1 is MNHNS, CDR2 SASEGT, per germline. This CDR3 spans 12 amino acids. In DNA form, the CDR3 reads TGTGCCTCCCAAGGGGGCCCCGGCAGCTACCCCTTC. Its protein product is CASQGGPGSYPF.

The gene calls are TRBV5-1 and TRBJ1-2; 11 bases fit TRBD1. Germline V lookup: CDR1 SGHRS, CDR2 YFSETQ. Trimming cost V 4 bases and J 4 bases; bases outside gene matches: 9. The CDR3 consists of 16 residues. As DNA, the CDR3 is TGCGCCAGCAGCCAAGCAATGGGACAGGGGGTCTATGGCTACACCTTC. Encoded protein: CASSQAMGQGVYGYTF.

The V call is TRBV30, the J call TRBJ2-6; a possible D gene is TRBD2 (5 bases). This CDR3 has 18 residues. The germline V gene encodes CDR1 GTSNPN and CDR2 SVGIG (reference sequence). V dropped 4 bases and J dropped 2 bases, with 21 bases sitting between them. CDR3 nucleotide sequence: TGTGCCTGGACTGAAGGGAGTCCGGGCATCCCTGGGGCCAACGTCCTGACTTTC. Protein: CAWTEGSPGIPGANVLTF. Variable domain in full (rest from reference TRBV30 and TRBJ2-6): SQTIHQWPATLVQPVGSPLSLECTVEGTSNPNLYWYRQAAGRGLQLLFYSVGIGQISSEVPQNLSASRPQDRQFILSSKKLLLSDSGFYLCAWTEGSPGIPGANVLTFGAGSRLTVL.